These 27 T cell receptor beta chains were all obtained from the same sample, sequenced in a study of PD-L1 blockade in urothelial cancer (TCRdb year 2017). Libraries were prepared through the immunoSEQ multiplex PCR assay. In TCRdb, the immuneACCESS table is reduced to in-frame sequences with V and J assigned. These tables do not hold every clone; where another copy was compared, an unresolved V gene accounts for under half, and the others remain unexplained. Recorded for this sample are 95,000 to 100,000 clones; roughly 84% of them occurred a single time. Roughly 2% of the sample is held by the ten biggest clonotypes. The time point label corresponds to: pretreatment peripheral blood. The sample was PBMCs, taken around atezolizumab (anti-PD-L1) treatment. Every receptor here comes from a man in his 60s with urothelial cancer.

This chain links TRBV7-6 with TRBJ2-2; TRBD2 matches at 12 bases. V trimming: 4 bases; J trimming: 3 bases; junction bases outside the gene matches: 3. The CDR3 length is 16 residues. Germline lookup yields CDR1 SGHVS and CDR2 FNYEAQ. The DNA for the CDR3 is TGTGCCAGCAGCTCCCTAGCGGGAGGGTACACCGGGGAGCTGTTTTTT. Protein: CASSSLAGGYTGELFF.

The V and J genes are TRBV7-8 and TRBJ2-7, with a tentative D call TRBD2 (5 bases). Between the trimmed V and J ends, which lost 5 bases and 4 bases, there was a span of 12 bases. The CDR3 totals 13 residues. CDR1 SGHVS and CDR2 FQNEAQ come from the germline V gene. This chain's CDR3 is CASSRSEAYEQYF. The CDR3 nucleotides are TGTGCCAGCAGCCGCTCGGAGGCATACGAGCAGTACTTC. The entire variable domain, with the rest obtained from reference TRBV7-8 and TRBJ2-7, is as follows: GAGVSQSPRYKVAKRGQDVALRCDPISGHVSLFWYQQALGQGPEFLTYFQNEAQLDKSGLPSDRFFAERPEGSVSTLKIQRTQQEDSAVYLCASSRSEAYEQYFGPGTRLTVT.

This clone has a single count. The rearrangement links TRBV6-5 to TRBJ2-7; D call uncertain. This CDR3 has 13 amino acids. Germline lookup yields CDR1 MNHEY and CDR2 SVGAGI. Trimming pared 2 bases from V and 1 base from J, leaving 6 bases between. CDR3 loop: CASSYTDSYEQYF. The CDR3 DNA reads TGTGCCAGCAGTTACACAGATTCCTACGAGCAGTACTTC.

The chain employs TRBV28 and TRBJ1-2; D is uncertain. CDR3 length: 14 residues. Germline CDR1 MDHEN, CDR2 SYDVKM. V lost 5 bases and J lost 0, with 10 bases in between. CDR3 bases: TGTGCCAGCAGTCCCCCCGGGGCTAACTATGGCTACACCTTC. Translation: CASSPPGANYGYTF.

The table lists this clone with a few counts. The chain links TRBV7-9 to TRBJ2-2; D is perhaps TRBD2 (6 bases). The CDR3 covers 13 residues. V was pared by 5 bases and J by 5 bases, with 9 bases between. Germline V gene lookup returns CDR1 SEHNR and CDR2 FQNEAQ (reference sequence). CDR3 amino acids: CASSRRETGELFF. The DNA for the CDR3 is TGTGCCAGCAGCCGACGGGAGACCGGGGAGCTGTTTTTT.

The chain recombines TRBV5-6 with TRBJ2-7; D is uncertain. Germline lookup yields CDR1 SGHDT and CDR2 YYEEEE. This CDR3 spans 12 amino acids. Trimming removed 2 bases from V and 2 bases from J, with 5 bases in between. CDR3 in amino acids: CASSFQTYEQYF. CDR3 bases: TGTGCCAGCAGCTTTCAGACCTACGAGCAGTACTTC.

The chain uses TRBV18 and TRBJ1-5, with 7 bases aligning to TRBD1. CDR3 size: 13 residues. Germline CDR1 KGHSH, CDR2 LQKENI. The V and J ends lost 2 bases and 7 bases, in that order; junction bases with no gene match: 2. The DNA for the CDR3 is TGTGCCAGCTCACCAGACAGGGAACAGCCCCAGCATTTT. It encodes CASSPDREQPQHF.

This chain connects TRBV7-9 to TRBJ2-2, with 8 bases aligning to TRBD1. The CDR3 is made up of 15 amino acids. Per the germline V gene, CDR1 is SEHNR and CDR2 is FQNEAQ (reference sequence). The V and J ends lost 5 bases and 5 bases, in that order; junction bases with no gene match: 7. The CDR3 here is CASSLTGVETGELFF. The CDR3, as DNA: TGTGCCAGCAGCCTGACAGGGGTGGAAACCGGGGAGCTGTTTTTT.

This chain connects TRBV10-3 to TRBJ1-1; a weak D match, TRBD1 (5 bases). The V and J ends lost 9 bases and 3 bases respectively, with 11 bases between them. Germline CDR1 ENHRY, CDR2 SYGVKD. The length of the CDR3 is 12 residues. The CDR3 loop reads CAIRRGDTEAFF. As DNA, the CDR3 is TGTGCCATTCGACGGGGGGACACTGAAGCTTTCTTT.

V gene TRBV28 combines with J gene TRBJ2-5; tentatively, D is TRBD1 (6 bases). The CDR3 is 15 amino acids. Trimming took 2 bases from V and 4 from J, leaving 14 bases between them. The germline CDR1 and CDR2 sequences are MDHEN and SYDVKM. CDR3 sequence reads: CASSLQQGGGETQYF. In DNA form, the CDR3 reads TGTGCCAGCAGTTTACAACAGGGTGGGGGAGAGACCCAGTACTTC.

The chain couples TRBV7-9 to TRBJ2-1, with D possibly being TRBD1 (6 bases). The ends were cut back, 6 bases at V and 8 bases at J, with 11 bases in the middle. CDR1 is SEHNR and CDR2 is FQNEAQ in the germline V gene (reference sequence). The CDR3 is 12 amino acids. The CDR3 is CASRKPGDEQFF. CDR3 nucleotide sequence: TGTGCCAGCAGGAAGCCAGGGGATGAGCAGTTCTTC.

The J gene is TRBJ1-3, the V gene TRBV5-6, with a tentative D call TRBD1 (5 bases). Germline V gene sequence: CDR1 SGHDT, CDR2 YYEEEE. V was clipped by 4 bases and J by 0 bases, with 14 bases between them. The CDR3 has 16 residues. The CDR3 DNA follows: TGTGCCAGCAGCGAACCACAACAGGTCTCTGGAAACACCATATATTTT. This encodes CASSEPQQVSGNTIYF. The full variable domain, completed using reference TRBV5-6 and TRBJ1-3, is DAGVTQSPTHLIKTRGQQVTLRCSPKSGHDTVSWYQQALGQGPQFIFQYYEEEERQRGNFPDRFSGHQFPNYSSELNVNALLLGDSALYLCASSEPQQVSGNTIYFGEGSWLTVV.

CDR3 DNA: TGTGCCTGGAGTGGGCTCCTCGGGGATCAGCCCCAGCATTTT. Translated, it gives CAWSGLLGDQPQHF. The chain combines TRBV30 with TRBJ1-5; D not certain. Germline CDR1 is GTSNPN and CDR2 is SVGIG (reference sequence). The CDR3 is made up of 14 amino acids. Trimming removed 1 base from V and 5 bases from J, with 12 bases in between.

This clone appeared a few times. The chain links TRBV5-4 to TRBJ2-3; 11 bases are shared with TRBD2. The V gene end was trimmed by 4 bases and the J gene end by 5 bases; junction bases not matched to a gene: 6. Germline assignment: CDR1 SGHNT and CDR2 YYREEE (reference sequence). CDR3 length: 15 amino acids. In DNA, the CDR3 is TGTGCCAGCAGCCCGGTCGGGACTAGCGGAGATACGCAGTATTTT. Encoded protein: CASSPVGTSGDTQYF.

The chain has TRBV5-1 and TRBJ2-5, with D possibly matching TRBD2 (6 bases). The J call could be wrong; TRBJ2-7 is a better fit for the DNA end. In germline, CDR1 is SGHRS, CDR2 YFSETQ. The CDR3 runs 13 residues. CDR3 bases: TGCGCCAGCAGCTCGCCCCCGGGAGTCGAGCAGTACTTC. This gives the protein CASSSPPGVEQYF.

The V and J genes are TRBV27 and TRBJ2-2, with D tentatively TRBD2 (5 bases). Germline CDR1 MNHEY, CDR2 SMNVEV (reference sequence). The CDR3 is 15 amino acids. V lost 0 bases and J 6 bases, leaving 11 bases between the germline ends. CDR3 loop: CASSLSGIGAGELFF. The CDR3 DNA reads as TGTGCCAGCAGTTTATCCGGGATCGGGGCCGGGGAGCTGTTTTTT.

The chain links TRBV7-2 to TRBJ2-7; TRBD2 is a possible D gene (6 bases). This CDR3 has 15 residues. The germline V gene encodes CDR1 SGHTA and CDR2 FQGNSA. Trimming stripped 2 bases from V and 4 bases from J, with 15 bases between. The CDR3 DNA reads TGTGCCAGCAGCTTATCCGGCGGGGACTCATACGAGCAGTACTTC. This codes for CASSLSGGDSYEQYF.

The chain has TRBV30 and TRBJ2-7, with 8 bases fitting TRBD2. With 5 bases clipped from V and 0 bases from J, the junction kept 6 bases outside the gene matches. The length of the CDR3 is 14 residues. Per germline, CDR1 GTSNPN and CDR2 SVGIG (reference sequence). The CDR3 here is CAWANSGNSYEQYF. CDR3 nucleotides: TGTGCCTGGGCAAATAGCGGGAACTCCTACGAGCAGTACTTC.

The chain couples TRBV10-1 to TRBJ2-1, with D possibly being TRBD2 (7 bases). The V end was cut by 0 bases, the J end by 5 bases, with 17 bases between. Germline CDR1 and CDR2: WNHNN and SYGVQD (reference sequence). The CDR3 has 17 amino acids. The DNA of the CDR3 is TGCGCCAGCAGTGAGTCGAAGGGGGGGGGTCTCCACAATGAGCAGTTCTTC. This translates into CASSESKGGGLHNEQFF.

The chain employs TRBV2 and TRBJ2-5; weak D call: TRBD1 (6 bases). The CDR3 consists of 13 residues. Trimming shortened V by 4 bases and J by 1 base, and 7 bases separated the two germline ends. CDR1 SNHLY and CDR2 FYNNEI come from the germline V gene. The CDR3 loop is CASSGGLQETQYF. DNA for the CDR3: TGTGCCAGCAGTGGGGGGCTCCAAGAGACCCAGTACTTC.

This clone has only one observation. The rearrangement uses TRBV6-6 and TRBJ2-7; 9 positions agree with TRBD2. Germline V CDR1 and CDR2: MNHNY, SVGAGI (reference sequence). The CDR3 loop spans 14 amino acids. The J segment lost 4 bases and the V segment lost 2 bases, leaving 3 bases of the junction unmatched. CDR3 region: CASSYVAGEYEQYF. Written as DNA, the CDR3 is TGTGCCAGCAGTTACGTAGCGGGGGAGTACGAGCAGTACTTC.

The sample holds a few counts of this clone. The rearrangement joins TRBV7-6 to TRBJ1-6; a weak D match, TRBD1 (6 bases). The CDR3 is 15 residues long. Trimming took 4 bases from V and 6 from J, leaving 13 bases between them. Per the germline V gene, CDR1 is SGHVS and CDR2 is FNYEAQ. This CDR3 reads CASSSTGSVNSPLHF. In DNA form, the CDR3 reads TGTGCCAGCAGCTCCACAGGGTCAGTTAATTCACCCCTCCACTTT.

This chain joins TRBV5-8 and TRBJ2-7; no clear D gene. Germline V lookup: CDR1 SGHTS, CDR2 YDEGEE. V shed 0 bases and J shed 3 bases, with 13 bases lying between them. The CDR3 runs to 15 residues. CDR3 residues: CASSLAPGQDYEQYF. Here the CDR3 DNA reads TGTGCCAGCAGCTTGGCCCCCGGCCAGGACTACGAGCAGTACTTC.

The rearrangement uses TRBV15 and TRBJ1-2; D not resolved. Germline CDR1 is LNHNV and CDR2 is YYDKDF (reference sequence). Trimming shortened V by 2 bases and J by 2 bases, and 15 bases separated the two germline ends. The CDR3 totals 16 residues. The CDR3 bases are TGTGCCACCAGCAGATATACGGGGATAGGGAACTATGGCTACACCTTC. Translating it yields CATSRYTGIGNYGYTF.

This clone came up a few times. CDR3 residues: CASRRQNTNTEAFF. In nucleotides, the CDR3 is TGCGCCAGCAGAAGACAGAACACGAACACTGAAGCTTTCTTT. The V call is TRBV5-1, the J call TRBJ1-1; D is perhaps TRBD1 (5 bases). Germline CDR1 and CDR2: SGHRS and YFSETQ. The V gene lost 5 bases and the J gene lost 1 base, with 12 bases spanning the gap. The CDR3 covers 14 residues.

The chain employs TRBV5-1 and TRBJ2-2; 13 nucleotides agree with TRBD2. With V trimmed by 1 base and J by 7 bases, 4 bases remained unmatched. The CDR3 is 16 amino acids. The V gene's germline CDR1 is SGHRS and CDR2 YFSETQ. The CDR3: CASSLTSGGAGGELFF. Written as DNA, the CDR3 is TGCGCCAGCAGCTTGACTAGCGGGGGGGCCGGCGGGGAGCTGTTTTTT.

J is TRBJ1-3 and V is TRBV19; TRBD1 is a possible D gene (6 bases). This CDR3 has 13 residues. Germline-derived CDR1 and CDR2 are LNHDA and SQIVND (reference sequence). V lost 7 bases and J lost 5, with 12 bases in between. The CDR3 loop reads CASTPGHRNTIYF. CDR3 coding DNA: TGTGCCAGTACTCCGGGACACCGAAACACCATATATTTT.